This passage covers 30 T cell receptor beta chains from one sample sequenced in a study of T cells in Graves' hyperthyroidism and ophthalmopathy. Researchers amplified the TCR beta CDR3 regions from RNA transcripts. TCR CDR3 regions were first amplified by RT-PCR with HTBI primers. TCRdb independently ran MiXCR on the multiplex PCR reads; one entry per CDR3 protein. The sample lists fewer than 700,000 distinct CDR3 sequences; about 15% were seen once. The specimen was blood. The receptors derive from a woman between 18 and 29 years old with Graves' ophthalmopathy.

This clonotype occurred many times. V usage is TRBV6-1 and J usage is TRBJ2-7; TRBD2 is a possible D gene (6 bases). CDR3 length equals 13 residues. Germline CDR1 is MNHNS and CDR2 is SASEGT. V was trimmed by 7 bases and J by 3 bases, leaving 13 bases between them. CDR3 sequence reads: CASMERVLYEQYF. The CDR3, as DNA: TGTGCCAGCATGGAGCGGGTGCTCTACGAGCAGTACTTC.

The genes are TRBV6-1 and TRBJ1-5; 9 bases align to TRBD1. V gave up 7 bases and J gave up 2 bases; unmatched junction bases: 6. CDR3 length: 15 amino acids. The germline gives CDR1 MNHNS, CDR2 SASEGT. The CDR3 reads CASNTGGSGNQPQHF. In nucleotides, the CDR3 is TGTGCCAGCAACACAGGGGGCAGTGGCAATCAGCCCCAGCATTTT.

This clonotype has a count of ten or more. The chain is built from TRBV20-1 and TRBJ2-1; TRBD2 agrees at 9 bases. Germline CDR1 reads DFQATT; CDR2 reads SNEGSKA (reference sequence). The CDR3 spans 14 residues. J was trimmed by 6 bases and V by 1 base; bases with no gene match: 4. CDR3 nucleotide sequence: TGCAGTGCTAGAGGGCGGGGGGGCCTCAATGAGCAGTTCTTC. Its protein product is CSARGRGGLNEQFF.

The V and J genes are TRBV5-8 and TRBJ1-5; D not certain. CDR3 length: 13 residues. Germline CDR1 SGHTS, CDR2 YDEGEE. Trimming took 3 bases from V and 6 from J, leaving 10 bases between them. CDR3 in amino acids: CASSWGSFQPQHF. Written as DNA, the CDR3 is TGTGCCAGCAGCTGGGGAAGTTTTCAGCCCCAGCATTTT.

This clonotype was counted ten times or more. This chain joins TRBV19 and TRBJ2-3, with 8 bases aligning to TRBD1. With 3 bases clipped from V and 4 bases from J, the junction kept 6 bases outside the gene matches. CDR1 and CDR2 from the germline V gene are LNHDA and SQIVND (reference sequence). This CDR3 is 15 amino acids long. The CDR3 region is CASSIGQGKADTQYF. CDR3 bases: TGTGCCAGTAGTATTGGACAGGGAAAGGCAGATACGCAGTATTTT.

This clonotype has more than one count but fewer than ten. The chain carries TRBV20-1 and TRBJ2-1; a weak D match, TRBD1 (6 bases). The length of the CDR3 is 14 residues. Germline values: CDR1 DFQATT, CDR2 SNEGSKA (reference sequence). Deletions cut 0 bases from V and 8 bases from J, with 14 bases between. The CDR3 DNA reads TGCAGTGCTAGAGATAGATGGGGGCTCTATGAGCAGTTCTTC. This translates into CSARDRWGLYEQFF.

This clonotype was counted only a few times. The chain joins TRBV5-1 to TRBJ1-6, with D uncertain. Between the trimmed V and J ends, which lost 0 bases and 7 bases, there was a span of 14 bases. Germline V CDR1 and CDR2: SGHRS, YFSETQ. This CDR3 is 16 amino acids long. The CDR3 region has the DNA TGCGCCAGCAGCTTGGGAGAGTTTAAGGCGAATTCACCCCTCCACTTT. Amino acids: CASSLGEFKANSPLHF.

To note about this clonotype: A much larger clonotype is one base distant, so this may be a read error. The chain is built from TRBV6-1 and TRBJ2-3; possibly TRBD2 for D (6 bases). CDR3 length: 15 residues. Trimming took off 0 bases at V and 2 bases at J, with 9 bases between the two ends. Looked up from germline, CDR1 is MNHNS and CDR2 is SASEGT. In DNA form, the CDR3 reads TGTGCCAGCAGTGAAGCCCGGCGGGACACAGATACGCAGTATTTT. This translates into CASSEARRDTDTQYF.

This clonotype was detected many times. This chain links TRBV27 with TRBJ1-5; unclear D gene. This CDR3 region has 14 residues. The V end was cut by 3 bases, the J end by 5 bases, with 11 bases between. Germline loops: CDR1 MNHEY, CDR2 SMNVEV (reference sequence). CDR3 region: CASSFRREHQPQHF. The DNA for the CDR3 is TGTGCCAGCAGTTTCCGACGGGAGCATCAGCCCCAGCATTTT.

This clonotype was detected only once. A read error is possible here, since a much larger clone lies one base away. Without the conserved terminal phenylalanine or tryptophan, this CDR3 likely stems from a read error. The rearrangement uses TRBV12-3 or TRBV12-4 and TRBJ1-1, with D possibly matching TRBD1 (6 bases). CDR3 size: 14 residues. Between the trimmed V and J ends, which lost 5 bases and 2 bases, there was a span of 12 bases. Here the CDR3 reads CASSPWDTNTEAFS. The CDR3 DNA sequence: TGTGCCAGCAGTCCATGGGACACCAACACTGAAGCTTTCTCT.

This clonotype was seen a few times. This rearrangement joins TRBV19 to TRBJ2-7, with D perhaps TRBD1 (6 bases). Trimming took 2 bases from V and 1 from J, leaving 12 bases between them. The CDR3 is 15 residues long. Per germline, CDR1 LNHDA and CDR2 SQIVND (reference sequence). The CDR3 spells CASSIRDRPSYEQYF. The CDR3 region has the DNA TGTGCCAGTAGTATAAGAGACAGGCCTTCCTACGAGCAGTACTTC.

J is TRBJ1-1 and V is TRBV5-1, with 7 bases that match TRBD1. There are 13 residues in the CDR3. Germline V lookup: CDR1 SGHRS, CDR2 YFSETQ. V lost 4 bases and J lost 3; bases outside the gene matches: 3. CDR3 loop: CASSPGTDTEAFF. The CDR3, as DNA: TGCGCCAGCAGCCCCGGGACAGACACTGAAGCTTTCTTT. The variable domain in full, completed from reference TRBV5-1 and TRBJ1-1, reads KAGVTQTPRYLIKTRGQQVTLSCSPISGHRSVSWYQQTPGQGLQFLFEYFSETQRNKGNFPGRFSGRQFSNSRSEMNVSTLELGDSALYLCASSPGTDTEAFFGQGTRLTVV.

The genes are TRBV5-5 and TRBJ2-5, with a possible D match to TRBD1 (6 bases). Between the trimmed V and J ends, which lost 2 bases and 5 bases, there was a span of 10 bases. The CDR3 is 13 residues long. Germline CDR1 reads SGHKS; CDR2 reads YYEKEE (reference sequence). CDR3 DNA sequence: TGTGCCAGCAGCTTCTCCCAGGGGGAGACCCAGTACTTC. Protein product: CASSFSQGETQYF.

This clonotype was observed a single time. The rearrangement links TRBV6-2 or TRBV6-3 to TRBJ1-2, with D hard to call. Germline lookup yields CDR1 MNHEY and CDR2 SVGEGT. Trimming stripped 5 bases from V and 8 bases from J, with 24 bases between. The CDR3 is 16 residues long. The CDR3 here is CASSPGEEDYGRGYTF. The CDR3 bases are TGTGCCAGCAGTCCAGGAGAGGAGGACTATGGACGAGGCTACACCTTC.

In its sample, this clonotype was seen many times. The chain employs TRBV30 and TRBJ1-2; no reliable D call. The CDR3 length is 11 residues. The V and J ends lost 5 bases and 7 bases respectively, with 11 bases between them. Germline V gene lookup returns CDR1 GTSNPN and CDR2 SVGIG (reference sequence). The CDR3 loop is CAWSDSIGYTF. Here the CDR3 DNA reads TGTGCCTGGTCTGACTCAATTGGCTACACCTTC.

The genes are TRBV5-1 and TRBJ1-1, with 12 nucleotides matching TRBD1. V lost 0 bases to trimming and J lost 5 bases; unmatched junction nucleotides: 11. Germline loops: CDR1 SGHRS, CDR2 YFSETQ. This CDR3 spans 18 amino acids. The CDR3 DNA is TGCGCCAGCAGCTTGGAACCGGGACAGGGGGCGGTAGGGACTGAAGCTTTCTTT. Its protein is CASSLEPGQGAVGTEAFF.

Concerning this clonotype itself: At one end, the junction sequence differs from germline, possibly due to a read error. The V call is TRBV6-1, the J call TRBJ1-1; D possibly corresponds to TRBD1 (6 bases). The CDR3 is 11 residues long. Germline V gives CDR1 MNHNS, CDR2 SASEGT. CDR3 DNA: TGTGCCAGCAGTGGCGGGACAAGGATCGTCTTT. It translates to CASSGGTRIVF.

This clonotype was seen many times. This CDR3 is CASSSPNREGTEAFF. For the CDR3, the DNA is TGTGCCAGCAGCTCCCCCAATAGAGAGGGCACTGAAGCTTTCTTT. The chain couples TRBV7-9 to TRBJ1-1, with D unresolved. In germline, CDR1 is SEHNR, CDR2 FQNEAQ (reference sequence). The CDR3 has 15 residues. V dropped 4 bases and J dropped 4 bases, with 16 bases sitting between them. Variable domain in full (rest from reference TRBV7-9 and TRBJ1-1): DTGVSQNPRHKITKRGQNVTFRCDPISEHNRLYWYRQTLGQGPEFLTYFQNEAQLEKSRLLSDRFSAERPKGSFSTLEIQRTEQGDSAMYLCASSSPNREGTEAFFGQGTRLTVV.

The chain couples TRBV7-2 to TRBJ2-1; weak D call: TRBD2 (6 bases). This CDR3 has 17 amino acids. With 2 bases removed from V and 0 bases from J, the gap between germline ends came to 14 bases. Germline values: CDR1 SGHTA, CDR2 FQGNSA. The CDR3 DNA follows: TGTGCCAGCAGCTTACGGGCGACGGGGGACTCCTACAATGAGCAGTTCTTC. Translation gives CASSLRATGDSYNEQFF.

This clonotype occurred a few times. The chain has TRBV3-1 and TRBJ2-7; D gene unclear. The CDR3 consists of 14 residues. V was trimmed by 4 bases and J by 5 bases, leaving 15 bases between them. Germline lookup yields CDR1 LGHDT and CDR2 YNNKEL (reference sequence). The CDR3 region is CASSLGSLVDEQYF. The CDR3 nucleotides read TGTGCCAGCAGCCTTGGGTCCCTGGTAGACGAGCAGTACTTC.

This clonotype was seen a few times. This rearrangement joins TRBV20-1 to TRBJ2-1, with 8 bases matching TRBD1. Germline trimming cut 2 bases from V and 1 base from J; bases unmatched to any gene: 10. Germline V CDR1 and CDR2: DFQATT, SNEGSKA (reference sequence). The CDR3 has 17 amino acids. The DNA for the CDR3 is TGCAGTGCTAGAACCAGGGGGCTGTGGCGGTCCTACAATGAGCAGTTCTTC. Translating it yields CSARTRGLWRSYNEQFF.

This clonotype was observed a handful of times. This chain joins TRBV6-1 and TRBJ1-1, with D hard to call. The V gene lost 7 bases and the J gene lost 1 base, with 10 bases spanning the gap. Germline V gives CDR1 MNHNS, CDR2 SASEGT. CDR3 length: 13 amino acids. The CDR3 here is CASTLYGNTEAFF. DNA of the CDR3: TGTGCCAGCACCCTTTATGGGAACACTGAAGCTTTCTTT.

The chain has TRBV27 and TRBJ1-6, with no clear D. The germline gives CDR1 MNHEY, CDR2 SMNVEV (reference sequence). The CDR3 has 14 residues. V dropped 6 bases and J dropped 10 bases, with 16 bases sitting between them. CDR3 residues: CASSPVGSQSPLHF. In DNA form, the CDR3 reads TGTGCCAGCAGCCCGGTAGGATCCCAATCACCCCTCCACTTT.

The sample holds a few counts of this clonotype. This sequence joins TRBV6-1 and TRBJ2-7; 7 bases are shared with TRBD1. Trimming cost V 5 bases and J 1 base; bases outside gene matches: 14. In germline, CDR1 is MNHNS, CDR2 SASEGT. The CDR3 is 17 residues long. CDR3 nucleotide sequence: TGTGCCAGCAGTTATCGTCCGACAGGGTTATCGTCCTACGAGCAGTACTTC. Translating it yields CASSYRPTGLSSYEQYF.

This clonotype was seen more than once but under ten times. V gene TRBV9 combines with J gene TRBJ1-2, with 9 bases aligning to TRBD1. The CDR3 consists of 16 residues. After removal of 0 bases from V and 4 bases from J, the junction contained 7 bases not matched to a gene. CDR1 and CDR2 from the germline V gene are SGDLS and YYNGEE. The CDR3: CASSVVSGTGSYGYTF. DNA for the CDR3: TGTGCCAGCAGCGTAGTCTCCGGGACAGGGAGCTATGGCTACACCTTC.

In its sample, this clonotype was seen many times. The chain uses TRBV30 and TRBJ2-7; D is perhaps TRBD1 (5 bases). The CDR3 runs to 11 residues. V was trimmed by 2 bases and J by 4 bases, leaving 6 bases between them. Germline V gives CDR1 GTSNPN, CDR2 SVGIG (reference sequence). The CDR3 loop is CAWSRGYEQYF. The CDR3 nucleotides read TGTGCCTGGAGTAGGGGTTACGAGCAGTACTTC.

This clonotype was observed many times. The V gene is TRBV6-2 or TRBV6-3, the J gene TRBJ2-1; D remains ambiguous. V was clipped by 4 bases and J by 7 bases, with 8 bases between them. This CDR3 has 12 residues. Germline V gives CDR1 MNHEY, CDR2 SVGEGT. CDR3 nucleotide sequence: TGTGCCAGCAGTTGGACCGGGAATGAGCAGTTCTTC. This gives the protein CASSWTGNEQFF.

In this sample, this clonotype turned up many times. The V and J genes are TRBV7-2 and TRBJ2-3, with TRBD2 identical over 8 bases. CDR3 length: 17 amino acids. Trimming at V came to 5 bases and at J to 2 bases, leaving 12 bases not matched to a gene. CDR1 is SGHTA and CDR2 is FQGNSA in the germline V gene. The CDR3 region has the DNA TGTGCCAGCAGCCTTCGATTAGCGGGGCCGACCACAGATACGCAGTATTTT. As protein: CASSLRLAGPTTDTQYF. Full variable domain (missing parts from reference TRBV7-2 and TRBJ2-3): GAGVSQSPSNKVTEKGKDVELRCDPISGHTALYWYRQSLGQGLEFLIYFQGNSAPDKSGLPSDRFSAERTGGSVSTLTIQRTQQEDSAVYLCASSLRLAGPTTDTQYFGPGTRLTVL.

This clonotype was seen a handful of times. This sequence joins TRBV6-1 and TRBJ1-4; D uncertain. Deletions cut 2 bases from V and 2 bases from J, with 9 bases between. This CDR3 has 15 residues. CDR1 and CDR2 from the germline V gene are MNHNS and SASEGT. The CDR3 DNA follows: TGTGCCAGCAGTGAACAGGCGGGGACTAATGAAAAACTGTTTTTT. This gives the protein CASSEQAGTNEKLFF.

For this clonotype: One junction end does not reproduce the germline sequence, and a read error may be involved. V gene TRBV5-6 combines with J gene TRBJ1-4, with D hard to call. Germline CDR1 SGHDT, CDR2 YYEEEE. The CDR3 is 16 residues long. CDR3 amino acids: CAGSLRRWVINEKLFF. Here the CDR3 DNA reads TGTGCCGGCAGCTTGCGGCGGTGGGTCATTAATGAAAAACTGTTTTTT.